This note documents a single T cell receptor beta chain sequence. This sample was included in a study of shared clonotypes between healthy human individuals. Germline-derived CDR1 and CDR2 are LGHNA and YSLEER. The CDR3 spans 16 residues. Trimming took 0 bases from V and 0 from J; bases not matched to a gene: 0. Each PCR replicate from the sorted subsets contained around 200 ng DNA, which is about 30,000 T cell genomes. Some clones are missing from TCRdb's copy, which holds only in-frame ones; the method was immunoSEQ multiplex PCR. The sample shows under 2,000,000 clones, roughly 95% of them seen only once. As defined, naive CD8 cells were CD45RO-negative and positively selected for CCR7, with terminally differentiated effector memory CD45RA+ cells excluded.

Sequenced material: naive CD8+ T cells sorted from blood. The rearrangement links TRBV4-3 to TRBJ2-2; 8 bases agree with TRBD2. This TCR derives from a man aged 18-30 years in good health. The CDR3: CASSQELAANTGELFF. The CDR3 nucleotides read TGCGCCAGCAGCCAAGAACTAGCGGCGAACACCGGGGAGCTGTTTTTT.